The source of this T cell receptor beta chain is a study of control samples from healthy donors and cancer patients. Between the trimmed V and J ends, which lost 3 bases and 3 bases, there was a span of 16 bases. The CDR3 is 15 amino acids. Germline V gene data show CDR1 as GTSNPN and CDR2 as SVGIG (reference sequence). The table came from immunoSEQ multiplex PCR; TCRdb's copy has only in-frame clones and leaves some out. The table has almost 90,000 clones, about 84% seen once. The material sequenced was blood. The V gene is TRBV30, the J gene TRBJ2-3, with a weak D call TRBD1 (5 bases). The clonotype comes from a woman aged 40-49 years in good health. The chain's CDR3 is CAWRQQAGRTDTQYF. The CDR3 DNA follows: TGTGCCTGGAGGCAACAGGCTGGACGTACAGATACGCAGTATTTT.